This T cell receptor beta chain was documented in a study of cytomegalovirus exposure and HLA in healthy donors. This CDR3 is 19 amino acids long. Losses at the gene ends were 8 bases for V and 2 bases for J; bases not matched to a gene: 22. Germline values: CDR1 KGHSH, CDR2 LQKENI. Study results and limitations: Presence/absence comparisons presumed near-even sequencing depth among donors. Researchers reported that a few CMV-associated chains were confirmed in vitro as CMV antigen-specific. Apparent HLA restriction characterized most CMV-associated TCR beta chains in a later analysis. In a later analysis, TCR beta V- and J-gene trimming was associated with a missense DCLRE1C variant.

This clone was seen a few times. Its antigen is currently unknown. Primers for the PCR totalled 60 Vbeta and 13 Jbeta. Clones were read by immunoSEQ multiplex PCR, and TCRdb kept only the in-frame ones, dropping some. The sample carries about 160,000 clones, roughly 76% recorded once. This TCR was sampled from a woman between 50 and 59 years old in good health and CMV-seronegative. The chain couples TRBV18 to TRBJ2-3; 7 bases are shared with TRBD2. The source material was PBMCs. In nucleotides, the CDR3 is TGTGCCAGCAAACTGGGAGGGAGGGCCATGGTCCTCTCCACAGATACGCAGTATTTT. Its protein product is CASKLGGRAMVLSTDTQYF.